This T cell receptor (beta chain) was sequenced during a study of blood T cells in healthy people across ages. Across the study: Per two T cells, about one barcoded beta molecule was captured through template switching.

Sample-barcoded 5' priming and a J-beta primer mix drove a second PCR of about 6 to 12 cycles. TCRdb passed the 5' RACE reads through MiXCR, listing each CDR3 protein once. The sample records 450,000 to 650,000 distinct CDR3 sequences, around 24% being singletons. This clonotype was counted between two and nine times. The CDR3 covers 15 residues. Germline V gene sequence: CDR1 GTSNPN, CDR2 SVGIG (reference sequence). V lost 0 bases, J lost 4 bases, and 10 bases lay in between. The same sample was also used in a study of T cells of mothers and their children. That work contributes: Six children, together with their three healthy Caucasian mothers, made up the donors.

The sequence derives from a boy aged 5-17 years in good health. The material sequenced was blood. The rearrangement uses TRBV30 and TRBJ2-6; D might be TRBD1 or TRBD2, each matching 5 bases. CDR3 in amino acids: CAWSVGVPGANVLTF. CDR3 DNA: TGTGCCTGGAGTGTGGGGGTGCCCGGGGCCAACGTCCTGACTTTC.